What follows is one T cell receptor beta chain and its context. The antigen is unknown. This specimen belongs to a study of shared clonotypes between healthy human individuals. Study-wide background: The people who gave samples were a couple of women and three men aged 18 to 49. Findings and limits, study-wide: Some naive CD4 clonotypes, about 5.5%, turned up in common across a handful of donors. Memory subsets generally showed smaller estimated richness than naive subsets did.

Sequenced by immunoSEQ multiplex PCR; TCRdb stores in-frame clones only, minus some. The sample lists under 2,500,000 clones, almost 96% seen once, with roughly 0.13% in the top ten. With 1 base clipped from V and 4 bases from J, the junction kept 12 bases outside the gene matches. Per the germline V gene, CDR1 is MNHNS and CDR2 is SASEGT. The CDR3 spans 18 residues. This chain joins TRBV6-1 and TRBJ2-2; 7 nucleotides line up with TRBD1. Sequenced: naive CD4+ T cells sorted from blood. Subset meaning: CD45RA+ positively selected. This receptor was obtained from a man younger than 35 in good health. CDR3 protein: CASSEVDRASTATGELFF. CDR3 nucleotide sequence: TGTGCCAGCAGTGAAGTAGACAGGGCGTCAACGGCCACCGGGGAGCTGTTTTTT.